The 12 T cell receptor beta chains below all came from one sample that was sequenced in a study of OX40 agonist ivuxolimab in advanced cancers. Only in-frame clones appear in the TCRdb table, and some are missing; sequencing was by immunoSEQ multiplex PCR. The data contain under 150,000 clones, about nine tenths of them singletons. The sequences come from CD4+ or CD8+ T cells sorted from blood, collected in a trial of the OX40 agonist ivuxolimab. All receptors derive from an adult with an advanced solid tumor such as melanoma, head and neck, liver or kidney cancer.

For the CDR3, the DNA is TGTGCCAGCAGCCTCGGGGGCCTCTCTGGAAACACCATATATTTT. It is translated as CASSLGGLSGNTIYF. The chain recombines TRBV6-5 with TRBJ1-3; possibly TRBD1 for D (6 bases). CDR3 length equals 15 residues. Germline values: CDR1 MNHEY, CDR2 SVGAGI. V was pared by 6 bases and J by 0 bases, with 12 bases between.

The sample holds a few counts of this clone. The rearrangement links TRBV28 to TRBJ1-1; TRBD1 is a possible D gene (5 bases). From germline, CDR1 is MDHEN and CDR2 SYDVKM. The CDR3 runs 12 residues. Trimming took 1 base from V and 11 from J, leaving 11 bases between them. CDR3 in amino acids: CASSLLGELAFF. The DNA for the CDR3 is TGTGCCAGCAGTTTATTAGGGGAGTTGGCTTTCTTT.

The V and J genes are TRBV29-1 and TRBJ2-5; 7 nucleotides line up with TRBD1. CDR3 length: 13 residues. Germline V lookup: CDR1 SQVTM, CDR2 ANQGSEA. The J segment lost 2 bases and the V segment lost 4 bases, leaving 4 bases of the junction unmatched. The CDR3 here is CSVGGQPQETQYF. DNA of the CDR3: TGCAGCGTTGGGGGACAGCCTCAAGAGACCCAGTACTTC.

This clone was seen a single time. The J gene is TRBJ1-5, the V gene TRBV10-2; the D gene is possibly TRBD1 (5 bases). Germline-derived CDR1 and CDR2 are WSHSY and SAAADI. The V gene lost 4 bases and the J gene lost 6 bases, with 10 bases spanning the gap. This CDR3 has 13 residues. CDR3 in amino acids: CASSVTGRQPQHF. The CDR3 DNA is TGCGCCAGCAGTGTAACAGGTCGTCAGCCCCAGCATTTT.

The gene calls are TRBV5-6 and TRBJ1-1, with 8 bases identical to TRBD1. V lost 4 bases, J lost 4 bases, and 6 bases stayed unmatched. Germline V gene data show CDR1 as SGHDT and CDR2 as YYEEEE. The CDR3 is made up of 14 amino acids. The CDR3 DNA sequence: TGTGCCAGCAGCCCACGGACAGGGCCCACTGAAGCTTTCTTT. This sequence encodes CASSPRTGPTEAFF. The full variable domain, with the rest looked up from reference TRBV5-6 and TRBJ1-1, is DAGVTQSPTHLIKTRGQQVTLRCSPKSGHDTVSWYQQALGQGPQFIFQYYEEEERQRGNFPDRFSGHQFPNYSSELNVNALLLGDSALYLCASSPRTGPTEAFFGQGTRLTVV.

The rearrangement joins TRBV15 to TRBJ1-5; possible D gene TRBD1, 6 bases. This CDR3 comprises 21 residues. V gave up 0 bases and J gave up 0 bases, with 24 bases separating them. Germline values: CDR1 LNHNV, CDR2 YYDKDF (reference sequence). The CDR3 coding sequence is TGTGCCACCAGCAGAGATTTCTACCTGGCAGGGGACAAACATAGCAATCAGCCCCAGCATTTT. Translated, it gives CATSRDFYLAGDKHSNQPQHF.

This clone was counted a single time. The chain combines TRBV15 with TRBJ2-1; D possibly corresponds to TRBD1 (6 bases). The CDR3 runs to 17 residues. The germline CDR1 and CDR2 sequences are LNHNV and YYDKDF (reference sequence). Trimming shortened V by 4 bases and J by 10 bases, and 26 bases separated the two germline ends. DNA of the CDR3: TGTGCCACCAGCACAGATCCAGGGGCTGGGCTAGAGGAGGAGCAGTTCTTC. Residues: CATSTDPGAGLEEEQFF. Based on the CDR3 plus reference TRBV15 and TRBJ2-1, the full variable domain is DAMVIQNPRYQVTQFGKPVTLSCSQTLNHNVMYWYQQKSSQAPKLLFHYYDKDFNNEADTPDNFQSRRPNTSFCFLDIRSPGLGDTAMYLCATSTDPGAGLEEEQFFGPGTRLTVL.

The chain has TRBV7-2 and TRBJ2-7, with D uncertain. Trimming stripped 2 bases from V and 7 bases from J, with 9 bases between. This CDR3 is built from 12 residues. CDR1 is SGHTA and CDR2 is FQGNSA in the germline V gene. CDR3 sequence: CASSLSVREQYF. The DNA of the CDR3 is TGTGCCAGCAGCTTATCAGTGCGGGAGCAGTACTTC.

The V and J genes are TRBV7-9 and TRBJ1-5; D remains ambiguous. The germline gives CDR1 SEHNR, CDR2 FQNEAQ (reference sequence). CDR3 size: 13 residues. Trimming stripped 3 bases from V and 6 bases from J, with 9 bases between. The CDR3 here is CASSLGGIQPQHF. DNA for the CDR3: TGTGCCAGCAGCTTGGGAGGGATTCAGCCCCAGCATTTT.

The chain is built from TRBV9 and TRBJ2-5; TRBD2 matches at 11 bases. The CDR3 runs 16 residues. V shed 4 bases, J shed 2 bases, and the junction held 7 bases outside the gene matches. The germline CDR1 and CDR2 sequences are SGDLS and YYNGEE. The CDR3 reads CASSPQGTSGQETQYF. The CDR3 nucleotides read TGTGCCAGCAGCCCTCAGGGGACTAGCGGACAAGAGACCCAGTACTTC.

V is TRBV5-1 and J is TRBJ2-7; 7 bases are shared with TRBD1. The CDR3 spans 14 residues. The V gene's germline CDR1 is SGHRS and CDR2 YFSETQ. V lost 1 base to trimming and J lost 4 bases; unmatched junction nucleotides: 5. The chain's CDR3 is CASSLTGQVYEQYF. Written as DNA, the CDR3 is TGCGCCAGCAGCTTGACCGGACAGGTTTACGAGCAGTACTTC.

The rearrangement uses TRBV11-3 and TRBJ2-4; maybe TRBD2 (5 bases). The CDR3 spans 17 residues. CDR1 and CDR2 (germline): SGHNT, YENEEA. Trimming cost V 2 bases and J 6 bases, with 20 bases left between them. The CDR3 DNA reads TGTGCCAGCAGCTTACTCGCGGGCGAACGAACACGAAACATTCAGTACTTC. Protein sequence: CASSLLAGERTRNIQYF.